This paragraph covers one T cell receptor beta chain sequence. Its antigen is undetermined. The CDR3 is 15 amino acids. Germline loops: CDR1 SNHLY, CDR2 FYNNEI. V shed 4 bases and J shed 7 bases, with 17 bases lying between them. Both 60 Vbeta primers and 13 Jbeta primers went into the PCR. Some clones are missing from TCRdb's copy, which holds only in-frame ones; the method was immunoSEQ multiplex PCR. The sample has 45,000 to 65,000 clones, 70% to 85% seen once. The data were obtained in a study of cytomegalovirus exposure and HLA in healthy donors. Study-level findings and limits: Some highly shared sequence variants likely arose as a pipeline artifact. Investigators reported 164 TCR beta chains as tied to cytomegalovirus.

Input material: PBMCs. The rearrangement uses TRBV2 and TRBJ2-1, with D tentatively TRBD1 (5 bases). The receptor's source is a woman between 50 and 59 years old in good health and CMV-seropositive. CDR3 sequence reads: CASSADSPSLNEQFF. The CDR3 bases are TGTGCCAGCAGTGCAGACAGCCCGTCCCTGAATGAGCAGTTCTTC.